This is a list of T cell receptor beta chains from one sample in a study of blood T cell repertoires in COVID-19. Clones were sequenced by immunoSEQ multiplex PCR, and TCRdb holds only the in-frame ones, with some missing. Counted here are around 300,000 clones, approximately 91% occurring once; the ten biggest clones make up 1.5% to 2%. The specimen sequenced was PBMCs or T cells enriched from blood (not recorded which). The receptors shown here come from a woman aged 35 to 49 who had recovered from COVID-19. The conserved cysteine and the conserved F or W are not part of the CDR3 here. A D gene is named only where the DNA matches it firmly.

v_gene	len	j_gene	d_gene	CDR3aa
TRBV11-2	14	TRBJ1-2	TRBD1	ASSLVQQTGADGYT
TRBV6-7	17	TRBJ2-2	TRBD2	ASSYSLVAGGRNTGELF
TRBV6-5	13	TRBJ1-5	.	ASKEGVFGNQPQH
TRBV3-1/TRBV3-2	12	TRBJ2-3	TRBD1	ASSHGTATDTQY
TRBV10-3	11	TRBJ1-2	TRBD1	AISGTGDGSYT
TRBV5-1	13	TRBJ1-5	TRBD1	ASRLTGESNQPQH
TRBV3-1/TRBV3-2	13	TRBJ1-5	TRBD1	ASSHQGAGNQPQH
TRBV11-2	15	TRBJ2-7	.	ASSLGEGQGISYEQY
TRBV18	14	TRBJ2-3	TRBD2	ASSPLAGESTDTQY
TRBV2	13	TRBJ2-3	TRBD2	ASTLAGGSGDTQY
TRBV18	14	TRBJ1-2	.	ASSPRRDDGGSGYT
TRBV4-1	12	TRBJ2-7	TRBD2	ASSQEGLALEQY
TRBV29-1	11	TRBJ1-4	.	SVSNTGKEKLF
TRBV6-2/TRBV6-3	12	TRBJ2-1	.	ASSPRGGITEQF
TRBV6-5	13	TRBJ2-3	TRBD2	ASSYSSGPTDTQY
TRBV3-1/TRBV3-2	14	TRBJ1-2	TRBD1	ASSQGTGTATYGYT
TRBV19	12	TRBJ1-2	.	ASSIRGLNYGYT
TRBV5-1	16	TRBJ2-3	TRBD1	ASSLFMASTGRTDTQY
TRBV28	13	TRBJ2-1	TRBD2	ASSLQTSGSGEQF
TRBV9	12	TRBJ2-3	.	ASSVSPSTDTQY
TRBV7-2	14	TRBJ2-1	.	ASSLGAARGSNEQF
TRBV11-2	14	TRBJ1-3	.	ASSLDRAGTGNTIY
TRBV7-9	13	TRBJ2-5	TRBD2	ASSLAAGGQETQY
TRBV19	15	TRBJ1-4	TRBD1	ASRYGTGNYRDKKLF
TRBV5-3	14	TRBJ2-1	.	ARSLLDRNSYNEQF
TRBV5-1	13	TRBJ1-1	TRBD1	ASSFGTALNTEAF
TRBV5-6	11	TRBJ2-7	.	ASSSTLATEQY
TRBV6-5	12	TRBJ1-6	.	ASSLSGRNSPLH
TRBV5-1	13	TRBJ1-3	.	ASSFFRTPGNTIY
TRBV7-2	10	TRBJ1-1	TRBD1	ASSSYRGEAF
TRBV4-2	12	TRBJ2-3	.	ASSPSGRTDTQY
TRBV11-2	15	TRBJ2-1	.	ASSLPYGVAEYNEQF
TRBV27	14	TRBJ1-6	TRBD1	ASSFSAGGYNSPLH
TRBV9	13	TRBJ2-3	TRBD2	ASSVGTGGPGTQY
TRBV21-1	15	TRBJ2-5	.	ASSNHPCPKKGETQY
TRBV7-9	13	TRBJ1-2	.	ASSSQGSPLYGYT
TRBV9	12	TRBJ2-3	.	ASSIGPTTDTQY
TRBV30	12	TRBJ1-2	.	AWSARPRDYGYT
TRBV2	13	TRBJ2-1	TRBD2	ASSVGLAGYNEQF
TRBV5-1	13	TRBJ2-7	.	ASSLAVWGEAEQY
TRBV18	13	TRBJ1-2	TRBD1	ASSRGSDRDAGYT
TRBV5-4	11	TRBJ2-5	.	ASSEQTGETQY
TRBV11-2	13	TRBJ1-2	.	ASSLDRRPLRGYT
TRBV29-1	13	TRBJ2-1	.	SVDLGRSPNNEQF
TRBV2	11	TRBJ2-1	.	ASSEGEANEQF
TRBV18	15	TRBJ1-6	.	ASSPRLSQGDNSPLH
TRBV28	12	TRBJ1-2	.	ASSPNRANYGYT
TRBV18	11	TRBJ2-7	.	ASSSGQIDEQY
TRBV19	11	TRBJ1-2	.	ASSIGGTYGYT
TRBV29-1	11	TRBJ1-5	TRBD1	SPAGGLNQPQH
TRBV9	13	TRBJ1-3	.	ASSVAPRPGNTIY
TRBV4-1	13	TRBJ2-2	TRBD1	ASSPDRGATGELF
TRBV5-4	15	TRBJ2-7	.	ASTPEASGTFQHEQY
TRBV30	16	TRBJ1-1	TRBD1	AWSVLKWSGQVNTEAF
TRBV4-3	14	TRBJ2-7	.	ASSQDTASAAYEQY
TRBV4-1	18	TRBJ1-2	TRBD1	ASSHPDGTGRRVTNYGYT
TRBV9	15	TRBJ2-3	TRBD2	ASSVAPLAGGPDTQY
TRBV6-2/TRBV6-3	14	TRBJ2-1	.	ASSPRGAPHGNEQF